This T cell receptor (beta chain) is drawn from a study of blood T cell repertoires in COVID-19. About the research overall: Collection of acute and convalescent COVID-19 samples took place in the United States, Italy and Spain.

Germline CDR1 and CDR2: MDHEN and SYDVKM. The length of the CDR3 is 19 residues. The trim removed 3 bases at V and 3 bases at J, leaving 13 bases unmatched. The protocol was immunoSEQ multiplex PCR, while the TCRdb copy is restricted to in-frame clones and leaves out a portion. The sample has about 110,000 clones, roughly 87% seen once. This clone occurred once. The chain is built from TRBV28 and TRBJ2-7; TRBD2 aligns across 14 bases. The sample taken for sequencing was peripheral blood. This sequence originates from a human donor in a cohort sampled during active COVID-19. In DNA, the CDR3 is TGTGCCAGCAGTTTCAACCCCTTCGGGACTAGCGGGAGTATCTACGAGCAGTACTTC. Protein product: CASSFNPFGTSGSIYEQYF.